This T cell receptor (beta chain) was sequenced in a study of somatic mutations in cytotoxic T cells in rheumatoid arthritis listed by TCRdb under 2017. Describing the broader study: Some V beta antibody-stained T-cell populations were flow-sorted on a FACSAria II or Sony SH800 at nearly 100% purity, and sorted V beta1+ cells also underwent TCRB sequencing. To characterize clonality, the study used TCRB deep sequencing while asking whether somatic mutations are carried by expanded CD8+ T-cell clones in newly diagnosed, untreated rheumatoid arthritis. TCRB deep sequencing was performed for about 70 rheumatoid arthritis patients and 15 to 20 healthy controls. Patients and controls did not essentially differ in median age, which was nearly identical between the groups. On the study overall, not on this receptor specifically: In about an eighth of the 65 patients, more than 20% of CD8+ cells belonged to the largest CD8+ clone, while several identical CD8+ TCRB sequences were shared between blood and synovial fluid. The antigen targets of the expanded CD8+ clones were unknown, and absence from virus-specific databases did not rule out viral specificity. An increase of CD8+ clonality with age was seen in patients (Spearman r ~ 0.49) but not in healthy controls. The slight underrepresentation of TRBV07 in patients was not corrected for multiple comparisons. CD8+ T-cell clonality did not differ significantly between rheumatoid arthritis patients and age-matched healthy controls.

The germline V gene encodes CDR1 SEHNR and CDR2 FQNEAQ (reference sequence). A distance of 8 bases separates the germline ends of V and J, which lose 6 bases and 3 bases respectively. Counted from cysteine to phenylalanine, this CDR3 has 12 amino acids. The sequence is cut down to CDR3 DNA, 36 bases in frame from base 1. To note about this clone: The antigen this receptor binds is unknown. Per-nucleotide qualities are absent, and no much larger clonotype sits a single base away.

Healthy controls were 15 to 20 blood donors whose buffy coats were used, with a median age of around 56 years (range about 20-75) and approximately 50% female. CD4+ and CD8+ cells were isolated by positive magnetic bead selection on an AutoMACS, and purity was checked by flow cytometry. Ficoll-Paque PLUS density gradient separation was used to isolate peripheral blood mononuclear cells. DNA from CD4-enriched, CD8-enriched or PBMC samples was extracted using Nucleospin Tissue or Tissue XS kits and then quantified on a Qubit 2.0 fluorometer. TCRB CDR3 sequencing used the immunoSEQ assay on genomic DNA. The paper's processing steps were these. Only productive TCRB rearrangements were included in the analyses. Clonality was calculated as a Shannon entropy-based productive clonality index, and a clone was defined by a unique TCRB CDR3 sequence. The template counts of each clone relative to the total templates per sample were used to calculate repertoire overlap between two samples. Flow cytometry-measured V-gene usage correlated with V-gene usage from TCRB sequencing, with a Spearman r of roughly 0.6. TCRdb mirrors the immuneACCESS table, restricted to in-frame sequences. Some clones are absent from its copies; in checked studies, under half trace to an unresolved V gene, and the reason for the others is unknown. V, J and clone size reflect that table, while D and trimming were determined from the DNA. In this sample the table shows 9,500 to 15,000 clones, around 86% of which occur a single time. The ten largest account for approximately 15% of the sample.

Sequencing used CD8+ T cells sorted from blood. The receptor's source is a woman aged 55-70 years in good health. Here the chain combines TRBV7-9 and TRBJ2-5; TRBD1 could be the D gene, as 6 bases match. The CDR3 loop reads CASRWTEETQYF. The DNA sequence reads TGTGCCAGCAGATGGACAGAAGAGACCCAGTACTTC.